This T cell receptor (beta chain) was recorded in a study of T cells in Graves' hyperthyroidism and ophthalmopathy. RNA transcripts served as the template for amplifying TCR beta CDR3 regions. The HTBI primer set drove a first-round RT-PCR of the TCR CDR3. TCRdb called the multiplex PCR reads again in MiXCR, with one record for every CDR3 protein. The table shows about 700,000 distinct CDR3 sequences, with roughly 45% occurring only once. This clonotype turned up a few times. Germline V lookup: CDR1 DFQATT, CDR2 SNEGSKA (reference sequence). The CDR3 covers 15 residues. V lost 4 bases to trimming and J lost 2 bases; unmatched junction nucleotides: 8.

Sequenced: peripheral blood or thyroid tissue (not recorded which). The receptor was derived from an adult man with Graves' disease, either hyperthyroidism or ophthalmopathy (not recorded which). The chain is built from TRBV20-1 and TRBJ1-5, with 7 bases fitting TRBD1. The CDR3 DNA is TGCAGTGCTACCAGACAGGGCGTGGGCAATCAGCCCCAGCATTTT. Its protein is CSATRQGVGNQPQHF.